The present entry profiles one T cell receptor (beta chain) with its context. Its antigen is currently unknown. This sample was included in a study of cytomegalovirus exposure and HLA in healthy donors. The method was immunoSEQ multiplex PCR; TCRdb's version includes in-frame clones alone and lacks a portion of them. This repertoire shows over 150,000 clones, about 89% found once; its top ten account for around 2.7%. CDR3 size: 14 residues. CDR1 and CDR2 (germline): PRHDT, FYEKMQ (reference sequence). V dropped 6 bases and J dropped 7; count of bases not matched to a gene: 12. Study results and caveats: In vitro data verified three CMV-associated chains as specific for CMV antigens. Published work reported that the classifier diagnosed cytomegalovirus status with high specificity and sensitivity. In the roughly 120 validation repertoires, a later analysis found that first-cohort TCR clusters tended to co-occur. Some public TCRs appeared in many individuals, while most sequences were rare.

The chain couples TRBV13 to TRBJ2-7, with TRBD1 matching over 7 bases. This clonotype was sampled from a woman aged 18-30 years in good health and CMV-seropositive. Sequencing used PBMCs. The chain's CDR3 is CASSRRQGIGEQYF. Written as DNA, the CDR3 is TGTGCCAGCAGTCGACGACAGGGTATTGGGGAGCAGTACTTC.